This T cell receptor (beta chain) was identified during a study of T cells after yellow fever vaccination. MiXCR, run by TCRdb on the 5' RACE reads, gives a single entry per CDR3 protein. The sample carries roughly 170,000 distinct CDR3 sequences, roughly 6.2% recorded once. The sample was CD4+ T cells sorted from PBMCs, taken on the day of the first yellow fever vaccination. The origin of this receptor is a man aged 18-30 years who received the YFV17D yellow fever vaccine.

CDR3 amino acids: CASSYSTALTTYGYTF. The CDR3 DNA sequence: TGTGCCAGCAGTTACTCGACAGCCCTAACTACCTATGGCTACACCTTC. This chain connects TRBV6-5 to TRBJ1-2, with D perhaps TRBD1 (5 bases). The CDR3 runs to 16 residues. Trimming took 0 bases from V and 4 from J, leaving 15 bases between them. The germline V gene has CDR1 MNHEY and CDR2 SVGAGI.